These 30 T cell receptor beta chains originate from one sample sequenced in a study of cytomegalovirus exposure and HLA in healthy donors (TCRdb year 2017). Library prep was done by the immunoSEQ multiplex PCR assay. TCRdb obtained this table from immuneACCESS and retained in-frame rearrangements with V and J assigned. These tables miss some clones; where compared with another copy, unresolved V genes account for less than half of the shortfall, and the remainder is unexplained. The sample table shows 150,000 or so clones, and approximately 81% are seen once. Of the sample, roughly a tenth falls within the top ten clones. The sample comprised PBMCs. All receptors come from a man younger than 40 in good health and CMV-seropositive.

The CDR3 region is CASSRGRGSDSYEQYF. Written as DNA, the CDR3 is TGCGCCAGCAGCCGTGGAAGGGGGTCCGACTCCTACGAGCAGTACTTC. The chain has TRBV5-1 and TRBJ2-7; tentatively, D is TRBD1 (6 bases). With 4 bases removed from V and 0 bases from J, the gap between germline ends came to 17 bases. Germline CDR1 reads SGHRS; CDR2 reads YFSETQ. The CDR3 extends over 16 amino acids.

This sequence joins TRBV6-1 and TRBJ2-2, with D unclear. V gave up 6 bases and J gave up 4 bases, with 12 bases separating them. From germline, CDR1 is MNHNS and CDR2 SASEGT. The CDR3 has 14 amino acids. The CDR3 sequence is CASRVRRSTGELFF. CDR3 DNA: TGTGCCAGCAGGGTACGGCGGTCCACCGGGGAGCTGTTTTTT.

The chain couples TRBV7-6 to TRBJ2-7; D is undetermined. Trimming took 1 base from V and 0 from J, leaving 10 bases between them. This CDR3 contains 15 residues. CDR1 and CDR2 (germline): SGHVS, FNYEAQ. The DNA for the CDR3 is TGTGCCAGCAGCTTAGAAGCTAGTGCCTCCTACGAGCAGTACTTC. It codes for CASSLEASASYEQYF.

This clone was found once. The V call is TRBV14, the J call TRBJ2-2, with no clear D. Deletions cut 4 bases from V and 3 bases from J, with 9 bases between. Germline V CDR1 and CDR2: SGHDN, FVKESK. CDR3 size: 14 residues. The CDR3 DNA follows: TGTGCCAGCAGCCGGTCGCGAGACACCGGGGAGCTGTTTTTT. It codes for CASSRSRDTGELFF.

V and J are TRBV6-5 and TRBJ2-3; D not resolved. V was pared by 6 bases and J by 2 bases, with 9 bases between. The CDR3 consists of 13 residues. CDR1 and CDR2 from the germline V gene are MNHEY and SVGAGI. For the CDR3, the DNA is TGTGCCAGCAGCCGAGCCCTCACAGATACGCAGTATTTT. This translates into CASSRALTDTQYF.

V gene TRBV5-6 combines with J gene TRBJ2-5; 14 positions match TRBD2. V lost 4 bases, J lost 5 bases, and 4 bases stayed unmatched. There are 15 residues in the CDR3. CDR1 is SGHDT and CDR2 is YYEEEE in the germline V gene. CDR3: CASSPGTSGSETQYF. The CDR3 DNA is TGTGCCAGCAGCCCGGGGACTAGCGGGAGTGAGACCCAGTACTTC.

The rearrangement uses TRBV7-2 and TRBJ2-7; 11 nucleotides agree with TRBD1. The V segment lost 5 bases and the J segment 2 bases; nucleotides outside the gene matches: 5. The CDR3 totals 15 residues. Germline V gives CDR1 SGHTA, CDR2 FQGNSA. The CDR3, as DNA: TGTGCCAGCAGCAACCGGGACAGGGGGACCTACGAGCAGTACTTC. Translated: CASSNRDRGTYEQYF.

This clone has more than one count but fewer than ten. This chain uses TRBV21-1 with TRBJ2-5; whether TRBD2, the table's D call, matches the DNA was not checked. TRBV21-1 is noted as a pseudogene. This CDR3 is built from 19 residues. CDR3 coding DNA: TGTGCCAGCAGATCAAAGGGACGCTGGGACTACCGGTTCCAAGAGACCCAGTACTTC. This codes for CASRSKGRWDYRFQETQYF.

This chain uses TRBV7-2 with TRBJ2-7, with TRBD1 as a possible D gene (6 bases). Germline CDR1 and CDR2: SGHTA and FQGNSA. The CDR3 totals 14 residues. V lost 5 bases to trimming and J lost 2 bases, with 13 bases between them. This CDR3 is CASSPTGSPYEQYF. Written as DNA, the CDR3 is TGTGCCAGCAGCCCGACAGGATCTCCCTACGAGCAGTACTTC.

This chain joins TRBV6-5 and TRBJ1-4; 7 bases match TRBD1. V gave up 4 bases and J gave up 7 bases; unmatched junction bases: 9. The CDR3 is 15 residues long. Per the germline V gene, CDR1 is MNHEY and CDR2 is SVGAGI. In nucleotides, the CDR3 is TGTGCCAGCAGTTTTGGACAGGATCCGTCTGAAAAACTGTTTTTT. Translated: CASSFGQDPSEKLFF.

The chain employs TRBV29-1 and TRBJ1-1; no firm D call. Germline CDR1 and CDR2: SQVTM and ANQGSEA. CDR3 size: 12 residues. V gave up 2 bases and J gave up 1 base, with 5 bases separating them. The DNA of the CDR3 is TGCAGCGTTGAACCCAGGAACACTGAAGCTTTCTTT. Its protein product is CSVEPRNTEAFF.

The rearrangement joins TRBV6-5 to TRBJ1-1, with unresolved D. The length of the CDR3 is 14 residues. Trimming removed 4 bases from V and 1 base from J, with 10 bases in between. From germline, CDR1 is MNHEY and CDR2 SVGAGI. The CDR3 DNA reads as TGTGCCAGCAGTTTGACTCCGACGAACACTGAAGCTTTCTTT. Residues: CASSLTPTNTEAFF.

This chain joins TRBV19 and TRBJ2-1; 8 bases match TRBD2. With V trimmed by 2 bases and J by 6 bases, 3 bases remained unmatched. Germline CDR1 reads LNHDA; CDR2 reads SQIVND (reference sequence). This CDR3 region has 14 residues. The CDR3 reads CASSIITSGNEQFF. The CDR3 DNA sequence: TGTGCCAGTAGTATAATAACTAGCGGCAATGAGCAGTTCTTC. The whole variable domain, remainder taken from reference TRBV19 and TRBJ2-1, is DGGITQSPKYLFRKEGQNVTLSCEQNLNHDAMYWYRQDPGQGLRLIYYSQIVNDFQKGDIAEGYSVSREKKESFPLTVTSAQKNPTAFYLCASSIITSGNEQFFGPGTRLTVL.

The genes are TRBV5-6 and TRBJ1-1; D is possibly TRBD1 (5 bases). This CDR3 spans 13 amino acids. V was shortened by 4 bases and J by 5 bases, with 12 bases between the two germline ends. Germline CDR1 SGHDT, CDR2 YYEEEE. In nucleotides, the CDR3 is TGTGCCAGCAGCGCAGGGCGGTGGACTGAAGCTTTCTTT. Its translation: CASSAGRWTEAFF.

The rearrangement links TRBV7-3 to TRBJ1-2, with a weak D call TRBD1 (5 bases). The V gene's germline CDR1 is SGHTA and CDR2 FQGTGA. This CDR3 comprises 14 residues. Trimming took off 1 base at V and 5 bases at J, with 11 bases between the two ends. The CDR3 protein is CASSLRRGRYGYTF. The CDR3 DNA reads as TGTGCCAGCAGCTTAAGGAGGGGTAGGTATGGCTACACCTTC.

This clone was detected only a few times. J is TRBJ1-3 and V is TRBV9; D may be TRBD1 (5 bases). The CDR3 has 12 residues. V lost 0 bases and J 7 bases, leaving 5 bases between the germline ends. Germline V gene lookup returns CDR1 SGDLS and CDR2 YYNGEE. The CDR3 DNA is TGTGCCAGCAGCGTAGAGGGGAACACCATATATTTT. Its translation: CASSVEGNTIYF.

This chain links TRBV28 with TRBJ2-7, with TRBD1 identical over 10 bases. Germline lookup yields CDR1 MDHEN and CDR2 SYDVKM. The V segment lost 2 bases and the J segment 2 bases; nucleotides outside the gene matches: 6. The CDR3 has 16 residues. In nucleotides, the CDR3 is TGTGCCAGCAGTTTACCTGGGACAGGGGTTGCCTACGAGCAGTACTTC. This encodes CASSLPGTGVAYEQYF. Filled out from reference TRBV28 and TRBJ2-7, the complete variable domain reads DVKVTQSSRYLVKRTGEKVFLECVQDMDHENMFWYRQDPGLGLRLIYFSYDVKMKEKGDIPEGYSVSREKKERFSLILESASTNQTSMYLCASSLPGTGVAYEQYFGPGTRLTVT.

The chain carries TRBV7-6 and TRBJ2-3, with 7 bases matching TRBD2. CDR1 and CDR2 (germline): SGHVS, FNYEAQ. Trimming removed 1 base from V and 0 bases from J; junction bases left unmatched: 4. The CDR3 sequence is 16 residues long. This CDR3 reads CASSLERDYSTDTQYF. The DNA for the CDR3 is TGTGCCAGCAGCTTAGAGCGGGACTACAGCACAGATACGCAGTATTTT.

The rearrangement links TRBV9 to TRBJ2-3, with 7 bases matching TRBD2. Germline values: CDR1 SGDLS, CDR2 YYNGEE. With V trimmed by 4 bases and J by 4 bases, 12 bases remained unmatched. The CDR3 length is 16 residues. This CDR3 reads CASSRPSGRGADTQYF. In DNA, the CDR3 is TGTGCCAGCAGCCGCCCCAGCGGACGGGGGGCAGATACGCAGTATTTT.

The chain joins TRBV18 to TRBJ2-2; D is possibly TRBD2 (6 bases). This CDR3 is 16 amino acids long. CDR1 is KGHSH, CDR2 LQKENI, per germline. The V end lost 1 base, the J end lost 1 base, and 10 bases lay between the germline ends. The CDR3 reads CASSPQGLKNTGELFF. The CDR3 DNA sequence: TGTGCCAGCTCACCACAGGGACTCAAGAACACCGGGGAGCTGTTTTTT. The full variable domain, its missing parts supplied by reference TRBV18 and TRBJ2-2, is NAGVMQNPRHLVRRRGQEARLRCSPMKGHSHVYWYRQLPEEGLKFMVYLQKENIIDESGMPKERFSAEFPKEGPSILRIQQVVRGDSAAYFCASSPQGLKNTGELFFGEGSRLTVL.

The chain has TRBV5-6 and TRBJ2-3, with TRBD1 matching over 9 bases. V shed 9 bases, J shed 1 base, and the junction held 18 bases outside the gene matches. The CDR3 sequence is 18 residues long. Germline values: CDR1 SGHDT, CDR2 YYEEEE. CDR3 bases: TGTGCCACCCAAATAACAACCCTTAACAGGGGGCGCACAGATACGCAGTATTTT. Its translation: CATQITTLNRGRTDTQYF.

The chain couples TRBV28 to TRBJ2-3, with 9 bases identical to TRBD1. Losses at the gene ends were 1 base for V and 2 bases for J; bases not matched to a gene: 7. Germline V gene lookup returns CDR1 MDHEN and CDR2 SYDVKM. This CDR3 is built from 17 residues. CDR3 sequence reads: CASSLYSGTGNTDTQYF. The CDR3 bases are TGTGCCAGCAGTTTATATTCTGGGACAGGGAACACAGATACGCAGTATTTT. The whole variable domain, remainder taken from reference TRBV28 and TRBJ2-3, is DVKVTQSSRYLVKRTGEKVFLECVQDMDHENMFWYRQDPGLGLRLIYFSYDVKMKEKGDIPEGYSVSREKKERFSLILESASTNQTSMYLCASSLYSGTGNTDTQYFGPGTRLTVL.

V is TRBV2 and J is TRBJ2-3; 9 bases map to TRBD2. CDR1 SNHLY and CDR2 FYNNEI come from the germline V gene. The CDR3 consists of 14 residues. Trimming at V came to 5 bases and at J to 3 bases, leaving 3 bases not matched to a gene. The CDR3 DNA reads TGTGCCAGCAGTTTAGCGGGAGCTACAGATACGCAGTATTTT. Translating it yields CASSLAGATDTQYF.

This clone has a single count. This chain joins TRBV19 and TRBJ1-2; 8 nucleotides agree with TRBD1. With 1 base clipped from V and 8 bases from J, the junction kept 6 bases outside the gene matches. CDR3 length: 14 residues. Germline loops: CDR1 LNHDA, CDR2 SQIVND (reference sequence). CDR3 DNA sequence: TGTGCCAGTAGTATAGGCTTCCCAGGGGGCGGCTACACCTTC. This translates into CASSIGFPGGGYTF.

The CDR3 spells CASSIGAGNDEAFF. For the CDR3, the DNA is TGTGCCAGTAGTATCGGGGCGGGAAACGATGAAGCTTTCTTT. The J gene is TRBJ1-1, the V gene TRBV19; D is possibly TRBD1 (5 bases). V gave up 3 bases and J gave up 7 bases, with 15 bases separating them. CDR1 and CDR2 from the germline V gene are LNHDA and SQIVND (reference sequence). The CDR3 sequence is 14 residues long.

V usage is TRBV27 and J usage is TRBJ2-6; 7 bases map to TRBD2. This CDR3 is built from 18 residues. Per the germline V gene, CDR1 is MNHEY and CDR2 is SMNVEV (reference sequence). V was pared by 1 base and J by 1 base, with 7 bases of the junction left unmatched. This CDR3 reads CASSLWGGAGSGANVLTF. The CDR3 nucleotides are TGTGCCAGCAGTTTATGGGGGGGAGCTGGGTCTGGGGCCAACGTCCTGACTTTC.

This clone was counted only a few times. The chain is built from TRBV5-6 and TRBJ1-6; 8 nucleotides line up with TRBD1. The junction had 3 bases not matched to a gene; V was cut back by 0 bases and J by 7 bases. CDR3 length equals 15 residues. Germline assignment: CDR1 SGHDT and CDR2 YYEEEE. CDR3 sequence reads: CASSLGTGWNSPLHF. Written as DNA, the CDR3 is TGTGCCAGCAGCTTGGGGACAGGGTGGAATTCACCCCTCCACTTT. Filled out from reference TRBV5-6 and TRBJ1-6, the complete variable domain reads DAGVTQSPTHLIKTRGQQVTLRCSPKSGHDTVSWYQQALGQGPQFIFQYYEEEERQRGNFPDRFSGHQFPNYSSELNVNALLLGDSALYLCASSLGTGWNSPLHFGNGTRLTVT.

V usage is TRBV6-5 and J usage is TRBJ2-5, with TRBD2 matching over 10 bases. V gave up 0 bases and J gave up 3 bases; unmatched junction bases: 1. The CDR3 consists of 15 residues. Germline CDR1 is MNHEY and CDR2 is SVGAGI. The DNA for the CDR3 is TGTGCCAGCAGTTACTCAACTAGCGGGAAAGAGACCCAGTACTTC. Translation: CASSYSTSGKETQYF.

This clone came up once. This chain links TRBV28 with TRBJ1-3, with D hard to call. V was cut by 4 bases and J by 2 bases, with 12 bases left in between. The CDR3 runs 15 residues. Germline CDR1 is MDHEN and CDR2 is SYDVKM. The CDR3 DNA is TGTGCCAGCAGTTCTCGGAGGCAGGCTGGAAACACCATATATTTT. This codes for CASSSRRQAGNTIYF. Supplemented by reference TRBV28 and TRBJ1-3, the full variable domain reads DVKVTQSSRYLVKRTGEKVFLECVQDMDHENMFWYRQDPGLGLRLIYFSYDVKMKEKGDIPEGYSVSREKKERFSLILESASTNQTSMYLCASSSRRQAGNTIYFGEGSWLTVV.

The chain uses TRBV11-2 and TRBJ1-1; 7 bases line up with TRBD1. Germline loops: CDR1 SGHAT, CDR2 FQNNGV. CDR3 length: 17 residues. With 5 bases clipped from V and 1 base from J, the junction kept 13 bases outside the gene matches. The CDR3 bases are TGTGCCAGCAGCCCGTGGCCCAGGACAGGCGGGAACACTGAAGCTTTCTTT. Its translation is CASSPWPRTGGNTEAFF.